This entry lists 21 T cell receptor beta chains sequenced from one sample in a study of cytomegalovirus exposure and HLA in healthy donors. Amplification used 60 Vbeta primers and 13 Jbeta primers. The data were produced by immunoSEQ multiplex PCR, yet TCRdb's version contains in-frame clones alone and is incomplete. The sample has about 33,000 clones. The specimen was PBMCs. These receptors all come from a middle-aged man in good health and CMV-seronegative.

The rearrangement joins TRBV6-4 to TRBJ2-2, with 7 bases that match TRBD2. Germline CDR1 reads MRHNA; CDR2 reads SNTAGT. The CDR3 runs 15 residues. V lost 3 bases to trimming and J lost 0 bases; unmatched junction nucleotides: 1. CDR3 region: CASSETSTNTGELFF. CDR3 bases: TGTGCCAGCAGTGAGACTAGCACGAACACCGGGGAGCTGTTTTTT.

The chain combines TRBV27 with TRBJ2-7; 13 bases agree with TRBD2. J was trimmed by 6 bases and V by 6 bases; bases with no gene match: 11. Germline CDR1 and CDR2: MNHEY and SMNVEV (reference sequence). The CDR3 totals 16 residues. The CDR3 DNA reads TGTGCCAGCAGCCCGATTCCCACTAGCGGGAGGGCCGAGCAGTACTTC. Residues: CASSPIPTSGRAEQYF.

The CDR3 DNA follows: TGTGCCAGTAGTACGCAGGGACACCAAGGGGGCTATGGCTACACCTTC. It translates to CASSTQGHQGGYGYTF. The chain employs TRBV19 and TRBJ1-2; a possible D gene is TRBD1 (6 bases). Between the trimmed V and J ends, which lost 4 bases and 4 bases, there was a span of 19 bases. The CDR3 consists of 16 residues. Germline CDR1 and CDR2: LNHDA and SQIVND (reference sequence).

The chain carries TRBV28 and TRBJ2-2; TRBD2 matches 11 bases. Unmatched junction bases numbered 5, after V lost 6 bases and J lost 5 bases. This CDR3 is built from 15 residues. Germline V gene sequence: CDR1 MDHEN, CDR2 SYDVKM. CDR3 nucleotide sequence: TGTGCCAGCAGCACTAGCGGGAGAGAAACCGGGGAGCTGTTTTTT. This sequence encodes CASSTSGRETGELFF.

The chain uses TRBV7-6 and TRBJ1-5, with TRBD1 matching 7 bases. The V segment lost 5 bases and the J segment 5 bases; nucleotides outside the gene matches: 6. The CDR3 loop spans 14 amino acids. Germline-derived CDR1 and CDR2 are SGHVS and FNYEAQ. The CDR3 here is CASSQTGQDQPQHF. The CDR3 DNA sequence: TGTGCCAGCAGCCAGACAGGGCAGGATCAGCCCCAGCATTTT.

The V and J genes are TRBV6-4 and TRBJ2-6; 9 bases are a match to TRBD1. CDR1 is MRHNA, CDR2 SNTAGT, per germline. V dropped 0 bases and J dropped 3; count of bases not matched to a gene: 0. There are 16 residues in the CDR3. CDR3 in amino acids: CASSDSGQGGANVLTF. The CDR3 DNA reads TGTGCCAGCAGTGACTCGGGACAGGGTGGGGCCAACGTCCTGACTTTC.

V usage is TRBV27 and J usage is TRBJ2-1; 8 nucleotides align to TRBD1. The CDR3 sequence is 15 residues long. Germline V lookup: CDR1 MNHEY, CDR2 SMNVEV (reference sequence). J gave up 8 bases and V 0 bases, and 6 bases lay outside the gene matches. The CDR3 DNA follows: TGTGCCAGCAGTTTATCCGGGACAGGCCTGGATGAGCAGTTCTTC. This gives the protein CASSLSGTGLDEQFF.

V is TRBV7-9 and J is TRBJ2-7, with 9 bases lining up with TRBD1. The CDR3 is made up of 16 amino acids. Germline V gene lookup returns CDR1 SEHNR and CDR2 FQNEAQ (reference sequence). The ends lost 6 bases at V and 0 bases at J; junction bases unmatched: 9. DNA for the CDR3: TGTGCCAGCAGTGACGTTAAGACAGGGGGCTCCTACGAGCAGTACTTC. Protein: CASSDVKTGGSYEQYF.

J is TRBJ2-1 and V is TRBV18, with 8 bases fitting TRBD1. Losses at the gene ends were 3 bases for V and 2 bases for J; bases not matched to a gene: 3. The CDR3 runs 15 residues. Germline V gives CDR1 KGHSH, CDR2 LQKENI. The CDR3 sequence is CASSPDRDPYNEQFF. The CDR3 coding sequence is TGTGCCAGCTCACCGGACAGGGACCCCTACAATGAGCAGTTCTTC.

This sequence joins TRBV15 and TRBJ1-2, with a tentative D call TRBD1 (6 bases). Germline V gene sequence: CDR1 LNHNV, CDR2 YYDKDF (reference sequence). V lost 6 bases and J 2 bases, leaving 13 bases between the germline ends. The CDR3 has 14 amino acids. The CDR3, as DNA: TGTGCCACCAGGAGGGGGGGGTCGAACTATGGCTACACCTTC. Translated: CATRRGGSNYGYTF. Using reference TRBV15 and TRBJ1-2 for the parts outside the CDR3, the full variable domain is DAMVIQNPRYQVTQFGKPVTLSCSQTLNHNVMYWYQQKSSQAPKLLFHYYDKDFNNEADTPDNFQSRRPNTSFCFLDIRSPGLGDTAMYLCATRRGGSNYGYTFGSGTRLTVV.

The gene calls are TRBV5-1 and TRBJ2-4; a possible D gene is TRBD1 (6 bases). V was pared by 0 bases and J by 5 bases, with 9 bases between. The germline gives CDR1 SGHRS, CDR2 YFSETQ. The CDR3 spans 14 residues. CDR3 residues: CASSLGWTENIQYF. As DNA, the CDR3 is TGCGCCAGCAGCTTGGGTTGGACAGAAAACATTCAGTACTTC. Full variable domain (remainder filled in from reference TRBV5-1 and TRBJ2-4): KAGVTQTPRYLIKTRGQQVTLSCSPISGHRSVSWYQQTPGQGLQFLFEYFSETQRNKGNFPGRFSGRQFSNSRSEMNVSTLELGDSALYLCASSLGWTENIQYFGAGTRLSVL.

The chain joins TRBV5-8 to TRBJ1-2; perhaps TRBD1 as D (5 bases). The length of the CDR3 is 16 residues. Trimming pared 4 bases from V and 2 bases from J, leaving 18 bases between. The germline gives CDR1 SGHTS, CDR2 YDEGEE. DNA for the CDR3: TGTGCCAGCAGCGCCCTTACGGCAGGGAGGAACTATGGCTACACCTTC. This gives the protein CASSALTAGRNYGYTF.

The chain recombines TRBV18 with TRBJ2-3, with 8 bases fitting TRBD2. Germline V lookup: CDR1 KGHSH, CDR2 LQKENI. V lost 3 bases to trimming and J lost 4 bases; unmatched junction nucleotides: 3. The CDR3 extends over 14 amino acids. CDR3 sequence (DNA): TGTGCCAGCTCACCTAGCGGGAACCCAGATACGCAGTATTTT. Amino acid sequence: CASSPSGNPDTQYF.

The chain links TRBV19 to TRBJ2-5, with TRBD1 matching 9 bases. The germline CDR1 and CDR2 sequences are LNHDA and SQIVND (reference sequence). The V and J ends lost 5 bases and 4 bases, in that order; junction bases with no gene match: 11. The CDR3 totals 16 residues. The DNA of the CDR3 is TGTGCCAGTAGTTCCCAACAGGGGGCGGGTAGAGAGACCCAGTACTTC. This sequence encodes CASSSQQGAGRETQYF. The full variable domain, rest sourced from reference TRBV19 and TRBJ2-5, is DGGITQSPKYLFRKEGQNVTLSCEQNLNHDAMYWYRQDPGQGLRLIYYSQIVNDFQKGDIAEGYSVSREKKESFPLTVTSAQKNPTAFYLCASSSQQGAGRETQYFGPGTRLLVL.

The rearrangement joins TRBV9 to TRBJ2-3; D is perhaps TRBD2 (6 bases). This CDR3 is 15 amino acids long. Germline CDR1 reads SGDLS; CDR2 reads YYNGEE. The V end lost 4 bases, the J end lost 2 bases, and 14 bases lay between the germline ends. The CDR3 DNA sequence: TGTGCCAGCAGCTTATCGGGGGATTTCACAGATACGCAGTATTTT. Its translation is CASSLSGDFTDTQYF.

The chain employs TRBV28 and TRBJ2-1, with D possibly being TRBD2 (6 bases). The V gene lost 4 bases and the J gene lost 1 base, with 17 bases spanning the gap. CDR1 is MDHEN, CDR2 SYDVKM, per germline. CDR3 length: 17 amino acids. The CDR3 DNA sequence: TGTGCCAGCAGTTCAACAACCGGGACTCGGTCCTACAATGAGCAGTTCTTC. Translation: CASSSTTGTRSYNEQFF.

The chain is built from TRBV29-1 and TRBJ2-1; tentatively, D is TRBD2 (6 bases). Germline V gene sequence: CDR1 SQVTM, CDR2 ANQGSEA. The length of the CDR3 is 14 residues. V lost 6 bases and J 5 bases, leaving 17 bases between the germline ends. The chain's CDR3 is CSVPTRGGDNEQFF. As DNA, the CDR3 is TGCAGCGTGCCCACTAGAGGCGGGGACAATGAGCAGTTCTTC.

This rearrangement joins TRBV29-1 to TRBJ2-1, with 10 bases lining up with TRBD2. The germline CDR1 and CDR2 sequences are SQVTM and ANQGSEA. V was clipped by 3 bases and J by 7 bases; unmatched bases: 6. This CDR3 region has 14 residues. CDR3 DNA sequence: TGCAGCGTTGAGGGGATGACTAGCGGGAATGAGCAGTTCTTC. Its translation: CSVEGMTSGNEQFF.

This chain joins TRBV6-1 and TRBJ2-5; TRBD1 agrees at 9 bases. The germline CDR1 and CDR2 sequences are MNHNS and SASEGT. The CDR3 contains 14 residues. V was clipped by 5 bases and J by 5 bases; unmatched bases: 6. The CDR3 reads CASSTGDRVETQYF. The CDR3, as DNA: TGTGCCAGCAGTACCGGGGACAGGGTGGAGACCCAGTACTTC.

The chain is built from TRBV5-1 and TRBJ2-5, with D possibly matching TRBD1 (5 bases). The germline V gene has CDR1 SGHRS and CDR2 YFSETQ. The CDR3 has 14 residues. Trimming shortened V by 3 bases and J by 5 bases, and 14 bases separated the two germline ends. The CDR3 DNA reads as TGCGCCAGCAGCTCTGGACAAGGATGGGAGACCCAGTACTTC. It codes for CASSSGQGWETQYF.

The V gene is TRBV28, the J gene TRBJ1-2, with D perhaps matching TRBD1 (6 bases). Per the germline V gene, CDR1 is MDHEN and CDR2 is SYDVKM. Trimming removed 3 bases at V and 5 bases at J, with 10 bases between. This CDR3 is built from 13 residues. CDR3: CASSFQGPYGYTF. In DNA, the CDR3 is TGTGCCAGCAGTTTCCAGGGGCCGTATGGCTACACCTTC.